These 10 T cell receptor beta chains came from one sample sequenced in a study of shared clonotypes between healthy human individuals. Using immunoSEQ multiplex PCR, the repertoire was profiled, and TCRdb retains in-frame clones only, with some absent. The repertoire consists of about 1,500,000 clones, with roughly 96% occurring once and the leading ten covering roughly 1.2%. Material for sequencing was naive CD4+ T cells sorted from blood. Stated subset: CD45RA+ positively selected. The receptors originated from a man aged 30 to 39 in good health.

This clone is a singleton in its sample. The junction differs from germline at one of its ends, possibly a read error. In nucleotides, the CDR3 is TGTGCCAGACGTGCGGGCGCGAATAGACACTTC. It translates to CARRAGANRHF. The chain joins TRBV27 to TRBJ2-7; weak D call: TRBD2 (5 bases). CDR3 length: 11 amino acids. From germline, CDR1 is MNHEY and CDR2 SMNVEV (reference sequence).

J is TRBJ1-2 and V is TRBV4-1, with 7 nucleotides matching TRBD1. The junction had 16 bases not matched to a gene; V was cut back by 3 bases and J by 6 bases. Germline-derived CDR1 and CDR2 are MGHRA and YSYEKL. The CDR3 sequence is 17 residues long. CDR3 bases: TGCGCCAGCAGCCAGCCAAGGATCTTAGACAGGGACCATGGCTACACCTTC. Its translation: CASSQPRILDRDHGYTF.

The chain is built from TRBV7-2 and TRBJ2-1; 10 bases are a match to TRBD2. CDR1 and CDR2 from the germline V gene are SGHTA and FQGNSA. V lost 1 base and J lost 10; bases outside the gene matches: 10. The CDR3 totals 16 residues. The CDR3 bases are TGTGCCAGCAGCTTAGTCCCAGCGGGAGGGCCGGGGGAGCAGTTCTTC. Translation gives CASSLVPAGGPGEQFF.

CDR3 DNA sequence: TGTGCCAGCAGCGGGGGACTAGCGGGGAACAATGAGCAGTTCTTC. Its translation: CASSGGLAGNNEQFF. The rearrangement links TRBV9 to TRBJ2-1; 13 nucleotides align to TRBD2. J lost 5 bases, V lost 3 bases, and 2 bases had no gene match. Germline CDR1 reads SGDLS; CDR2 reads YYNGEE. CDR3 size: 15 residues.

The chain is built from TRBV5-6 and TRBJ2-5, with 8 bases matching TRBD1. CDR1 and CDR2 from the germline V gene are SGHDT and YYEEEE. The CDR3 covers 13 residues. V shed 3 bases, J shed 5 bases, and the junction held 3 bases outside the gene matches. The CDR3 DNA is TGTGCCAGCAGCTACGGACAGGGTGAGACCCAGTACTTC. Translated: CASSYGQGETQYF.

J is TRBJ2-7 and V is TRBV18, with 12 bases matching TRBD1. Germline CDR1 KGHSH, CDR2 LQKENI. The length of the CDR3 is 17 residues. V trimming: 5 bases; J trimming: 9 bases; junction bases outside the gene matches: 17. The DNA for the CDR3 is TGTGCCAGCTCAATCTACCGGGACAGGGGGCTTTTTTCGGGGCAGTACTTC. As protein: CASSIYRDRGLFSGQYF. Based on the CDR3 plus reference TRBV18 and TRBJ2-7, the full variable domain is NAGVMQNPRHLVRRRGQEARLRCSPMKGHSHVYWYRQLPEEGLKFMVYLQKENIIDESGMPKERFSAEFPKEGPSILRIQQVVRGDSAAYFCASSIYRDRGLFSGQYFGPGTRLTVT.

The chain carries TRBV29-1 and TRBJ2-1; 8 bases line up with TRBD2. The germline V gene has CDR1 SQVTM and CDR2 ANQGSEA. V was clipped by 4 bases and J by 2 bases; unmatched bases: 7. The CDR3 is made up of 15 amino acids. CDR3 in DNA: TGCAGCGTTGGGTCGATACTAGCGGCCTACAATGAGCAGTTCTTC. Residues: CSVGSILAAYNEQFF.

This clone turned up a few times. The chain carries TRBV20-1 and TRBJ2-7; D is perhaps TRBD2 (6 bases). The germline V gene has CDR1 DFQATT and CDR2 SNEGSKA (reference sequence). This CDR3 comprises 11 residues. V was trimmed by 3 bases and J by 7 bases, leaving 10 bases between them. Here the CDR3 DNA reads TGCAGTGCTAGCGGGAGCGGGGAGCAGTACTTC. This sequence encodes CSASGSGEQYF.

This clone was seen only once. The chain employs TRBV5-1 and TRBJ2-5, with a tentative D call TRBD1 (6 bases). Trimming removed 0 bases from V and 2 bases from J, with 11 bases in between. Germline V gene data show CDR1 as SGHRS and CDR2 as YFSETQ. The CDR3 loop spans 15 amino acids. This chain's CDR3 is CASSLETGAQETQYF. CDR3 sequence (DNA): TGCGCCAGCAGCTTGGAGACAGGAGCTCAAGAGACCCAGTACTTC.

The count of this clone is one. This chain links TRBV30 with TRBJ1-1, with D perhaps matching TRBD1 (6 bases). CDR3 length equals 21 residues. Looked up from germline, CDR1 is GTSNPN and CDR2 is SVGIG (reference sequence). Trimming shortened V by 0 bases and J by 4 bases, and 33 bases separated the two germline ends. In nucleotides, the CDR3 is TGTGCCTGGAGTGTACGGACCTGGGGGAATGTTGGGTGGACAGATAGCACTGAAGCTTTCTTT. Amino acids: CAWSVRTWGNVGWTDSTEAFF. The full variable domain, its missing parts supplied by reference TRBV30 and TRBJ1-1, is SQTIHQWPATLVQPVGSPLSLECTVEGTSNPNLYWYRQAAGRGLQLLFYSVGIGQISSEVPQNLSASRPQDRQFILSSKKLLLSDSGFYLCAWSVRTWGNVGWTDSTEAFFGQGTRLTVV.